This T cell receptor (beta chain) was sequenced during a study of blood T cells in healthy people across ages. The sample holds a few counts of this clonotype. Its antigen is not known. Germline values: CDR1 SGDLS, CDR2 YYNGEE. V was shortened by 0 bases and J by 4 bases, with 13 bases between the two germline ends. The CDR3 loop spans 15 amino acids. Study-wide results and caveats: A roughly linear fall in TCR beta diversity per million T cells was seen with increasing age. Reliance upon unsorted PBMCs precluded definitive naive versus antigen-experienced comparison. Both naive CD4+ cell counts and diversity were greater in long-lived donors than in aged donors.

Sample-barcoded 5' priming and a J-beta primer mix drove a second PCR of roughly 6 to 12 cycles. Each CDR3 protein is one row after TCRdb ran MiXCR on the 5' RACE reads. The sample lists 1.5 million to 2 million distinct CDR3 sequences, roughly 27% seen once, with approximately 7.7% in the top ten. V and J are TRBV9 and TRBJ1-2; D uncertain. This receptor was obtained from a woman under 40 in good health. Sequencing was carried out using blood. The DNA for the CDR3 is TGTGCCAGCAGCGTAGATCCGGGAGGATCCTATGGCTACACCTTC. Protein product: CASSVDPGGSYGYTF.